This T cell receptor beta chain derives from a study of blood T cells in healthy people across ages. Study outcomes and limitations: Higher diversity, along with more naive CD4+ cells, distinguished long-lived donors from aged donors.

Primed by a sample-barcoded 5' primer and a J-beta primer mix, a second PCR proceeded for about 7 to 12 cycles. Paired-end reads containing CDR3 totaled no fewer than 3 million for each sample. TCRdb re-analysed the 5' RACE reads in MiXCR, keeping a single row per CDR3 protein. The sample includes roughly 680,000 distinct CDR3 sequences, approximately 21% of them seen just once. No fewer than 5 micrograms of total RNA were isolated from every sample. This CDR3 has 15 residues. Germline V gene data show CDR1 as SNHLY and CDR2 as FYNNEI. Losses at the gene ends were 1 base for V and 7 bases for J; bases not matched to a gene: 7. Note on this clonotype: The antigen remains unidentified.

The material sequenced was blood. V is TRBV2 and J is TRBJ2-4, with 7 bases identical to TRBD1. The receptor comes from a man aged 65 to 85 in good health. The CDR3: CASSEDRGPTNIQYF. The CDR3 nucleotides are TGTGCCAGCAGTGAAGACAGGGGACCGACGAACATTCAGTACTTC.